These 6 T cell receptor beta chains came from one sample sequenced in a study of radiotherapy plus CTLA-4 blockade in lung cancer. The table came from immunoSEQ multiplex PCR; TCRdb's copy has only in-frame clones and leaves some out. The sample contains 89,000 or so clones, 82% of which appear only once. This material consisted of peripheral blood, taken from a patient treated with radiotherapy plus ipilimumab. Receptor source: a human donor with non-small cell lung cancer who had a partial response to radiotherapy plus ipilimumab.

The rearrangement joins TRBV19 to TRBJ2-7, with 8 positions matching TRBD2. CDR3 length: 13 amino acids. CDR1 LNHDA and CDR2 SQIVND come from the germline V gene (reference sequence). Trimming cost V 5 bases and J 3 bases; bases outside gene matches: 3. The CDR3 bases are TGTGCCAGTAGTGGGACTAGTCACTACGAGCAGTACTTC. This translates into CASSGTSHYEQYF.

The chain uses TRBV14 and TRBJ1-1; D possibly corresponds to TRBD1 (5 bases). V was shortened by 0 bases and J by 1 base, with 18 bases between the two germline ends. The CDR3 is 18 residues long. Germline lookup yields CDR1 SGHDN and CDR2 FVKESK. The CDR3 spells CASSQDRFLPGGNTEAFF. Here the CDR3 DNA reads TGTGCCAGCAGCCAAGATCGATTCCTCCCGGGGGGGAACACTGAAGCTTTCTTT.

The J gene is TRBJ1-5, the V gene TRBV6-4, with D maybe TRBD1 (5 bases). The CDR3 loop spans 14 amino acids. CDR1 and CDR2 from the germline V gene are MRHNA and SNTAGT. Between the trimmed V and J ends, which lost 3 bases and 3 bases, there was a span of 9 bases. CDR3 DNA sequence: TGTGCCAGCAGTGAGTGGGGGGACAATCAGCCCCAGCATTTT. Its translation is CASSEWGDNQPQHF.

J is TRBJ2-1 and V is TRBV29-1; 8 bases align to TRBD2. The junction had 13 bases not matched to a gene; V was cut back by 8 bases and J by 4 bases. Germline V gene lookup returns CDR1 SQVTM and CDR2 ANQGSEA. The CDR3 is 15 residues long. CDR3 in DNA: TGCAGCTCTAGCCTTGGCGGGAGGAATTACAATGAGCAGTTCTTC. Translation: CSSSLGGRNYNEQFF.

In its sample, this clone was seen once. The J gene is TRBJ2-1, the V gene TRBV9; 8 nucleotides line up with TRBD2. This CDR3 has 15 residues. Trimming cost V 0 bases and J 7 bases; bases outside gene matches: 6. Germline lookup yields CDR1 SGDLS and CDR2 YYNGEE. In DNA form, the CDR3 reads TGTGCCAGCAGCGTAGCAGCGGGAGTCTGGAATGAGCAGTTCTTC. Its translation: CASSVAAGVWNEQFF.

As DNA, the CDR3 is TGTGCCAGCAGTTCAGGGGTGCACAATCAGCCCCAGCATTTT. Its translation is CASSSGVHNQPQHF. V gene TRBV2 combines with J gene TRBJ1-5; weak D call: TRBD1 (6 bases). The CDR3 has 14 residues. V was clipped by 5 bases and J by 3 bases, with 11 bases between them. CDR1 is SNHLY and CDR2 is FYNNEI in the germline V gene. Filled out from reference TRBV2 and TRBJ1-5, the complete variable domain reads EPEVTQTPSHQVTQMGQEVILRCVPISNHLYFYWYRQILGQKVEFLVSFYNNEISEKSEIFDDQFSVERPDGSNFTLKIRSTKLEDSAMYFCASSSGVHNQPQHFGDGTRLSIL.